The source of this TCR beta chain is a study of blood T cell repertoires in COVID-19. Using immunoSEQ multiplex PCR, the repertoire was profiled, and TCRdb retains in-frame clones only, with some absent. The sample carries a few hundred thousand clones, approximately 87% recorded once. The V and J ends lost 2 bases and 6 bases, in that order; junction bases with no gene match: 12. From germline, CDR1 is SGHTA and CDR2 FQGNSA. The CDR3 loop spans 16 amino acids. The sequence came from a man aged 35-49 years in a cohort exposed to, infected with or recovered from COVID-19 (not recorded which). The source material was PBMCs or T cells enriched from blood (not recorded which). The V call is TRBV7-2, the J call TRBJ2-7; 8 bases agree with TRBD2. In nucleotides, the CDR3 is TGTGCCAGCAGCTTAACGGCGGGACTAGGGACGGGCGAGCAGTACTTC. Translation gives CASSLTAGLGTGEQYF.